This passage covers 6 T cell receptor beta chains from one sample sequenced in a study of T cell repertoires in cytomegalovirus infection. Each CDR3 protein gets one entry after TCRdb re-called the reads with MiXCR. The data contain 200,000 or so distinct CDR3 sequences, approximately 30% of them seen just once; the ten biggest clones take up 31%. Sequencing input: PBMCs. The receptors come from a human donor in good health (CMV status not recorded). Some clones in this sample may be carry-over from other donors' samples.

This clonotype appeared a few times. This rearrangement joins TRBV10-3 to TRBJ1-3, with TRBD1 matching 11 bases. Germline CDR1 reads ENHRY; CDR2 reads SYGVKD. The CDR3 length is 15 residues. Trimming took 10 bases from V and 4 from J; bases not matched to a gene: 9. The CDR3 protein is CATSRTGGRGNTIYF. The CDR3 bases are TGTGCCACCTCCCGGACAGGGGGCAGGGGAAACACCATATATTTT.

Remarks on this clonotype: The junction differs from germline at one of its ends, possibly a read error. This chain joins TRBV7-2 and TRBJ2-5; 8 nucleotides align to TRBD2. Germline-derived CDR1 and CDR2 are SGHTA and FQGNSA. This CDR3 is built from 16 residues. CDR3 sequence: CVSSLQGRGVQETQYF. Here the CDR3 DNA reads TGTGTCAGCAGCTTGCAAGGGCGGGGGGTTCAAGAGACCCAGTACTTC.

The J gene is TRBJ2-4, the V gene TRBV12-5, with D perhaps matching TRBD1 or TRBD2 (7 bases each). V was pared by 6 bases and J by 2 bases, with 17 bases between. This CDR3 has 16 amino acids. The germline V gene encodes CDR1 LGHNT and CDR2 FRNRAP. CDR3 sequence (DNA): TGTGCTAGTGGCTCTTCAGGGGGGGCGACCAAAAACATTCAGTACTTC. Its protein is CASGSSGGATKNIQYF.

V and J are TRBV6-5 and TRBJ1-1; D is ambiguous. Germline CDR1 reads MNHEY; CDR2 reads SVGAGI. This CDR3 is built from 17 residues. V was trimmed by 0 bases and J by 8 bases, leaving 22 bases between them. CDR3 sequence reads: CASSYSTGPIQNVEAFF. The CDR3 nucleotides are TGTGCCAGCAGTTACTCCACTGGGCCTATCCAGAACGTAGAAGCTTTCTTT.

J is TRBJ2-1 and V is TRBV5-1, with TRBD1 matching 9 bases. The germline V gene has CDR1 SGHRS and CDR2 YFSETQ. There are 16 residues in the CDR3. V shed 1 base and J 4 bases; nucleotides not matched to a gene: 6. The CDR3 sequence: CASSLWAGTGYNEQFF. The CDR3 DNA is TGCGCCAGCAGCTTGTGGGCCGGGACAGGGTACAATGAGCAGTTCTTC.

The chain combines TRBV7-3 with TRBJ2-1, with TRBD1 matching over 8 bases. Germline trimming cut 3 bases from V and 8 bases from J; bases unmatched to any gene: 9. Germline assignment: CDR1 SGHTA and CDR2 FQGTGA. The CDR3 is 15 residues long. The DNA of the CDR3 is TGTGCCAGCAGCTTCGACAGGGGTGGTCCCGATGAGCAGTTCTTC. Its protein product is CASSFDRGGPDEQFF.